These 17 T cell receptor beta chains were all obtained from the same sample, sequenced in a study of blood T cells in healthy people across ages. A second PCR, run for roughly 6 to 11 cycles, used a sample-barcoded 5' primer plus a J-beta primer mix. TCRdb called the 5' RACE reads again in MiXCR, with one record for every CDR3 protein. The sample has about a million distinct CDR3 sequences; around 48% are singletons. The sequencing sample was made of blood. The source is a man aged 25 to 45 in good health.

The J gene is TRBJ2-1, the V gene TRBV12-3 or TRBV12-4; 12 bases match TRBD2. V shed 5 bases and J 1 base; nucleotides not matched to a gene: 6. The CDR3 totals 17 residues. In nucleotides, the CDR3 is TGTGCCAGCAGTCCAAGCGGACTAGCGGGGTCCTACAATGAGCAGTTCTTC. Translating it yields CASSPSGLAGSYNEQFF.

V and J are TRBV29-1 and TRBJ1-1, with a weak D call TRBD1 (5 bases). Between the trimmed V and J ends, which lost 7 bases and 5 bases, there was a span of 17 bases. CDR1 SQVTM and CDR2 ANQGSEA come from the germline V gene. The CDR3 covers 13 residues. CDR3 in DNA: TGCAGCGCCCGGGGCAGGGAGGGGACTGAAGCTTTCTTT. Translated: CSARGREGTEAFF.

CDR3 loop: CASSLAGALVDEQFF. Written as DNA, the CDR3 is TGTGCCAGCAGTCTAGCGGGGGCCCTCGTAGATGAGCAGTTCTTC. V and J are TRBV7-9 and TRBJ2-1, with TRBD2 matching over 10 bases. J lost 8 bases, V lost 6 bases, and 10 bases had no gene match. Germline CDR1 is SEHNR and CDR2 is FQNEAQ (reference sequence). The CDR3 contains 15 residues.

The chain is built from TRBV28 and TRBJ2-2; D unresolved. The CDR3 loop spans 16 amino acids. Per germline, CDR1 MDHEN and CDR2 SYDVKM. V lost 4 bases to trimming and J lost 9 bases, with 21 bases between them. CDR3: CASSSAQTRYSWELFF. In DNA form, the CDR3 reads TGTGCCAGCAGTTCAGCACAGACCCGTTACTCATGGGAGCTGTTTTTT.

This clonotype has ten or more counts. The chain couples TRBV28 to TRBJ2-5; TRBD2 might be the D (5 bases). The V gene's germline CDR1 is MDHEN and CDR2 SYDVKM. V gave up 5 bases and J gave up 5 bases, with 15 bases separating them. CDR3 size: 14 residues. Here the CDR3 reads CASSRTAPAETQYF. The CDR3 DNA reads as TGTGCCAGCAGTCGGACTGCCCCCGCCGAGACCCAGTACTTC.

In this sample, this clonotype turned up a few times. The chain uses TRBV4-2 and TRBJ1-5; D is perhaps TRBD1 (5 bases). V was trimmed by 0 bases and J by 9 bases, leaving 6 bases between them. This CDR3 spans 12 amino acids. CDR1 LGHNA and CDR2 YNFKEQ come from the germline V gene. The CDR3 coding sequence is TGTGCCAGCAGCCAAGACGGGGGGCCCCAGCATTTT. It encodes CASSQDGGPQHF.

This clonotype was picked up one time. This rearrangement joins TRBV24-1 to TRBJ2-3; tentative D call: TRBD2 (5 bases). The CDR3 is 11 residues long. From germline, CDR1 is KGHDR and CDR2 SFDVKD. The V end was cut by 6 bases, the J end by 7 bases, with 7 bases between. In DNA form, the CDR3 reads TGTGCCACCAGTTCCGGGAATACGCAGTATTTT. Protein: CATSSGNTQYF.

The gene calls are TRBV20-1 and TRBJ1-2, with D possibly being TRBD1 (6 bases). The CDR3 runs 14 residues. Trimming left V 6 bases short and J 7 bases short, with 21 bases between. Germline lookup yields CDR1 DFQATT and CDR2 SNEGSKA (reference sequence). CDR3 sequence (DNA): TGCAGTGCCGAGACAGGCAAATCCCAAGGTGGCTACACCTTC. This translates into CSAETGKSQGGYTF.

The V call is TRBV6-6, the J call TRBJ1-2; D unresolved. This CDR3 comprises 15 residues. The ends were cut back, 4 bases at V and 3 bases at J, with 15 bases in the middle. Per the germline V gene, CDR1 is MNHNY and CDR2 is SVGAGI (reference sequence). The CDR3 DNA is TGTGCCAGCAGTTTACCGGGAGGTCATGACTATGGCTACACCTTC. This sequence encodes CASSLPGGHDYGYTF.

The rearrangement links TRBV7-2 to TRBJ2-3; TRBD2 might be the D (7 bases). The CDR3 extends over 16 amino acids. Germline CDR1 and CDR2: SGHTA and FQGNSA. Deletions cut 6 bases from V and 0 bases from J, with 16 bases between. CDR3 coding DNA: TGTGCCAGCAGTCGAGGGGGGGTTTCTAGCACAGATACGCAGTATTTT. Translated: CASSRGGVSSTDTQYF.

This clonotype was counted a few times. The rearrangement joins TRBV20-1 to TRBJ2-3; no reliable D call. The CDR3 spans 15 residues. The germline V and J ends were trimmed by 0 bases and 2 bases, with 12 bases remaining between them. Per the germline V gene, CDR1 is DFQATT and CDR2 is SNEGSKA (reference sequence). CDR3 protein: CSARDVKTSTDTQYF. The CDR3, as DNA: TGCAGTGCTAGAGATGTGAAAACTTCCACAGATACGCAGTATTTT.

The gene calls are TRBV4-1 and TRBJ2-5, with 8 bases fitting TRBD2. The CDR3 is made up of 15 amino acids. V gave up 4 bases and J gave up 3 bases; unmatched junction bases: 7. The germline gives CDR1 MGHRA, CDR2 YSYEKL. DNA for the CDR3: TGCGCCAGCAGCCCGGCAGGGACTAGAAAAGAGACCCAGTACTTC. It encodes CASSPAGTRKETQYF.

Concerning this clonotype: The junction departs from the called germline gene at one end, perhaps through a read error. The V gene is TRBV4-1, the J gene TRBJ2-5; possible D gene TRBD2, 5 bases. Germline lookup yields CDR1 MGHRA and CDR2 YSYEKL. This CDR3 spans 14 amino acids. The CDR3: CASSQPGLQETRYF. CDR3 nucleotides: TGCGCCAGCAGCCAGCCCGGACTGCAAGAGACCCGGTACTTC.

This chain joins TRBV5-1 and TRBJ1-4; D gene unclear. Trimming took off 0 bases at V and 8 bases at J, with 14 bases between the two ends. CDR1 and CDR2 (germline): SGHRS, YFSETQ. The CDR3 has 15 residues. CDR3 residues: CASSLARQTGEKLFF. The DNA of the CDR3 is TGCGCCAGCAGCTTGGCTCGCCAAACGGGCGAAAAACTGTTTTTT.

This clonotype was detected only a few times. This chain connects TRBV21-1 to TRBJ2-1; the table's D call TRBD1 went unverified against the DNA. TRBV21-1 is a pseudogene locus. The CDR3 loop spans 14 amino acids. The CDR3 DNA reads as TGTGCCAGCAGTAAGGACAGGCACTACAATGAGCAGTTCTTC. It encodes CASSKDRHYNEQFF.

The sample holds a few counts of this clonotype. The chain carries TRBV12-3 or TRBV12-4 and TRBJ2-1; no clear D gene. The germline V and J ends were trimmed by 4 bases and 8 bases, with 12 bases remaining between them. The CDR3 totals 13 residues. The CDR3 loop reads CASSSRARDEQFF. For the CDR3, the DNA is TGTGCCAGCAGTTCACGGGCCCGCGATGAGCAGTTCTTC.

This clonotype was seen only once. The gene calls are TRBV7-6 and TRBJ2-3, with TRBD1 matching over 10 bases. Trimming removed 5 bases from V and 6 bases from J; junction bases left unmatched: 11. Germline values: CDR1 SGHVS, CDR2 FNYEAQ. The CDR3 is 16 amino acids. The CDR3 coding sequence is TGTGCCAGCAGCCCGATAGCGGACAGGGGGAGGGATACGCAGTATTTT. It encodes CASSPIADRGRDTQYF.